The 19 T cell receptor beta chains in this list originate from one sample, sequenced in a study of T-cell memory formation after mild COVID-19. TCRdb re-called the 5' RACE reads through MiXCR, storing one row per CDR3 protein. Of 400,000 or so distinct CDR3 sequences in the sample, approximately 20% are singletons; the top ten hold around 8%. Sequences were obtained from PBMCs or a T cell subset sorted from them (not recorded which). The receptors here all came from an adult woman who had mild COVID-19 (a few samples of this study predate the infection). Cell type and time point are not known.

This rearrangement joins TRBV5-5 to TRBJ2-7; TRBD1 is a possible D gene (5 bases). Germline-derived CDR1 and CDR2 are SGHKS and YYEKEE (reference sequence). V was clipped by 4 bases and J by 1 base, with 15 bases between them. The CDR3 is 15 amino acids. CDR3 sequence: CASSRDSILSYEQYF. The CDR3 nucleotides read TGTGCCAGCAGCCGAGACAGTATTTTATCCTACGAGCAGTACTTC.

This clonotype was counted many times. The chain combines TRBV28 with TRBJ2-3; D not resolved. Germline CDR1 is MDHEN and CDR2 is SYDVKM. This CDR3 spans 17 amino acids. The V end lost 6 bases, the J end lost 0 bases, and 19 bases lay between the germline ends. CDR3 loop: CASSRSGLTPSTDTQYF. CDR3 nucleotides: TGTGCCAGCAGCCGCTCCGGGCTCACACCTAGCACAGATACGCAGTATTTT.

The table lists this clonotype with a few counts. The V and J genes are TRBV6-2 or TRBV6-3 and TRBJ1-5; D remains ambiguous. Trimming cost V 4 bases and J 1 base, with 11 bases left between them. The CDR3 is 15 amino acids. Germline CDR1 reads MNHEY; CDR2 reads SVGEGT. The CDR3 sequence: CASSFEGGSNQPQHF. CDR3 bases: TGTGCCAGCAGTTTCGAGGGTGGAAGCAATCAGCCCCAGCATTTT.

This clonotype was seen only a few times. This chain links TRBV7-7 with TRBJ2-6; D is ambiguous. This CDR3 contains 14 residues. Looked up from germline, CDR1 is SSHAT and CDR2 is FNYEAQ (reference sequence). V gave up 5 bases and J gave up 2 bases, with 7 bases separating them. Here the CDR3 reads CASSPAAGANVLTF. The CDR3 nucleotides read TGTGCCAGCAGCCCCGCGGCTGGGGCCAACGTCCTGACTTTC. The full variable domain, rest sourced from reference TRBV7-7 and TRBJ2-6, is GAGVSQSPRYKVTKRGQDVTLRCDPISSHATLYWYQQALGQGPEFLTYFNYEAQPDKSGLPSDRFSAERPEGSISTLTIQRTEQRDSAMYRCASSPAAGANVLTFGAGSRLTVL.

There are a few counts of this clonotype. The gene calls are TRBV4-2 and TRBJ2-1, with D possibly TRBD2 on 6 matching bases. Per the germline V gene, CDR1 is LGHNA and CDR2 is YNFKEQ. The ends were cut back, 0 bases at V and 0 bases at J, with 12 bases in the middle. This CDR3 comprises 17 residues. This chain's CDR3 is CASSQELGRDSYNEQFF. The CDR3 DNA follows: TGTGCCAGCAGCCAAGAGTTAGGGCGGGACTCCTACAATGAGCAGTTCTTC.

Only a few counts were recorded for this clonotype. CDR3 sequence: CASSPQTQGHNGYTF. The CDR3 DNA sequence: TGTGCCAGCTCACCACAAACGCAGGGGCATAATGGCTACACCTTC. The V gene is TRBV18, the J gene TRBJ1-2, with D possibly matching TRBD1 (6 bases). Trimming pared 1 base from V and 6 bases from J, leaving 15 bases between. Germline CDR1 and CDR2: KGHSH and LQKENI. The CDR3 is 15 residues long.

CDR3 coding DNA: TGTGCCAGCAGCTTAGTACAGGGGAACGGGGAGCTGTTTTTT. Translation: CASSLVQGNGELFF. V usage is TRBV7-2 and J usage is TRBJ2-2; 7 nucleotides agree with TRBD1. This CDR3 contains 14 residues. Germline V CDR1 and CDR2: SGHTA, FQGNSA. Trimming took 1 base from V and 7 from J; bases not matched to a gene: 3.

The table lists this clonotype with a few counts. This chain connects TRBV4-2 to TRBJ1-1; no clear D gene. Germline values: CDR1 LGHNA, CDR2 YNFKEQ. The length of the CDR3 is 14 residues. Trimming took off 0 bases at V and 7 bases at J, with 12 bases between the two ends. The CDR3 nucleotides are TGTGCCAGCAGCCAAGAGAGGGCCAGGTTTGAAGCTTTCTTT. It is translated as CASSQERARFEAFF.

V is TRBV4-1 and J is TRBJ2-5; D perhaps matches TRBD2 (5 bases). Germline loops: CDR1 MGHRA, CDR2 YSYEKL. V lost 0 bases and J 5 bases, leaving 13 bases between the germline ends. The CDR3 covers 15 residues. The CDR3 DNA follows: TGCGCCAGCAGCCAAGAAGAGGGTGCCGGGGAGACCCAGTACTTC. This translates into CASSQEEGAGETQYF.

This clonotype was seen only a few times. This chain links TRBV4-3 with TRBJ2-1, with 9 bases matching TRBD2. CDR1 and CDR2 (germline): LGHNA, YSLEER. With 2 bases clipped from V and 10 bases from J, the junction kept 3 bases outside the gene matches. The CDR3 consists of 13 residues. CDR3 residues: CASSQLLAGEQFF. In DNA, the CDR3 is TGCGCCAGCAGCCAACTCCTAGCGGGAGAGCAGTTCTTC.

The chain carries TRBV29-1 and TRBJ1-1, with D possibly being TRBD1 (5 bases). The germline V and J ends were trimmed by 7 bases and 1 base, with 13 bases remaining between them. Germline loops: CDR1 SQVTM, CDR2 ANQGSEA. This CDR3 has 13 amino acids. The CDR3 nucleotides are TGCAGCGGACGGGACCCTTGGAACACTGAAGCTTTCTTT. Translating gives CSGRDPWNTEAFF.

In this sample, this clonotype turned up a few times. This chain joins TRBV2 and TRBJ1-1; the D is unclear. Germline values: CDR1 SNHLY, CDR2 FYNNEI. V lost 2 bases and J 0 bases, leaving 4 bases between the germline ends. CDR3 length: 13 amino acids. CDR3 sequence: CASSERVNTEAFF. The DNA of the CDR3 is TGTGCCAGCAGTGAAAGGGTGAACACTGAAGCTTTCTTT.

V is TRBV6-5 and J is TRBJ2-1, with TRBD1 matching 10 bases. CDR3 size: 16 residues. CDR1 is MNHEY, CDR2 SVGAGI, per germline. The trim removed 6 bases at V and 4 bases at J, leaving 9 bases unmatched. The CDR3 loop is CASRGAGTGDYNEQFF. The CDR3 bases are TGTGCCAGCAGAGGGGCCGGGACAGGGGATTACAATGAGCAGTTCTTC.

The chain recombines TRBV2 with TRBJ2-7, with TRBD2 matching 10 bases. Unmatched junction bases numbered 1, after V lost 2 bases and J lost 0 bases. Germline CDR1 and CDR2: SNHLY and FYNNEI. CDR3 length equals 15 residues. The CDR3 loop reads CASSESSGSSYEQYF. DNA of the CDR3: TGTGCCAGCAGTGAATCTAGCGGGAGCTCCTACGAGCAGTACTTC. The entire variable domain, with the rest obtained from reference TRBV2 and TRBJ2-7, is as follows: EPEVTQTPSHQVTQMGQEVILRCVPISNHLYFYWYRQILGQKVEFLVSFYNNEISEKSEIFDDQFSVERPDGSNFTLKIRSTKLEDSAMYFCASSESSGSSYEQYFGPGTRLTVT.

The chain uses TRBV6-5 and TRBJ1-1; possible D gene TRBD1, 5 bases. This CDR3 has 14 residues. Trimming stripped 4 bases from V and 6 bases from J, with 15 bases between. Germline CDR1 is MNHEY and CDR2 is SVGAGI. The CDR3 spells CASSSGRVMAEAFF. In DNA, the CDR3 is TGTGCCAGCAGTTCGGGACGGGTGATGGCTGAAGCTTTCTTT.

This clonotype was found many times. The J gene is TRBJ2-3, the V gene TRBV5-1; D is possibly TRBD1 or TRBD2 (7 bases each). The CDR3 runs to 14 residues. Trimming removed 3 bases from V and 4 bases from J, with 12 bases in between. CDR1 is SGHRS and CDR2 is YFSETQ in the germline V gene. The CDR3: CASSSGGQSDTQYF. The CDR3 DNA sequence: TGCGCCAGCAGCTCGGGGGGACAGTCAGATACGCAGTATTTT.

In its sample, this clonotype was seen a few times. The chain has TRBV7-9 and TRBJ2-3; D assignment may be TRBD1 or TRBD2 (5 bases each). The CDR3 spans 16 residues. Germline loops: CDR1 SEHNR, CDR2 FQNEAQ (reference sequence). The V and J ends lost 5 bases and 7 bases respectively, with 22 bases between them. CDR3 sequence: CASSPRWGLAGNTQYF. The CDR3 DNA sequence: TGTGCCAGCAGCCCACGATGGGGCCTAGCCGGTAATACGCAGTATTTT.

This clonotype was found a few times. This chain joins TRBV20-1 and TRBJ1-5; no clear D. V lost 1 base to trimming and J lost 0 bases, with 16 bases between them. The germline V gene encodes CDR1 DFQATT and CDR2 SNEGSKA (reference sequence). The CDR3 has 17 amino acids. CDR3 DNA: TGCAGTGCTAGAGGGCCCCGATCCACGTATAGCAATCAGCCCCAGCATTTT. This sequence encodes CSARGPRSTYSNQPQHF.

This clonotype has a handful of counts. The rearrangement joins TRBV29-1 to TRBJ2-7; 7 nucleotides align to TRBD1. Germline trimming cut 4 bases from V and 4 bases from J; bases unmatched to any gene: 4. CDR1 and CDR2 from the germline V gene are SQVTM and ANQGSEA. The CDR3 contains 12 residues. The CDR3 DNA reads as TGCAGCGTTGTGGGGACAGAGTACGAGCAGTACTTC. Amino acids: CSVVGTEYEQYF.